This T cell receptor (beta chain) was captured by sequencing in a study of blood T cells in healthy people across ages. Notes on the study in general: Diversity was estimated from one million T cells, and these estimates were considered underestimates. Naive CD4+ cells and diversity were both higher in long-lived donors than in aged donors.

Germline V gives CDR1 ENHRY, CDR2 SYGVKD. J was trimmed by 4 bases and V by 6 bases; bases with no gene match: 5. The CDR3 extends over 15 amino acids. Combining a sample-barcoded 5' primer with a J-beta primer mix, a second PCR ran for roughly 7 to 11 cycles. TCRdb reprocessed the 5' RACE reads via MiXCR and lists one record per CDR3 protein. Here the sample spans hundreds of thousands of distinct CDR3 sequences, roughly three fifths being singletons. This clonotype was found once. As yet, its antigen is unknown. This rearrangement joins TRBV10-3 to TRBJ2-2; 10 nucleotides match TRBD2. This TCR was recovered from a man in his forties or fifties in good health. Material: blood. Written as DNA, the CDR3 is TGTGCCATCAGCGGACTAGCGGTAATCACCGGGGAGCTGTTTTTT. As protein: CAISGLAVITGELFF.